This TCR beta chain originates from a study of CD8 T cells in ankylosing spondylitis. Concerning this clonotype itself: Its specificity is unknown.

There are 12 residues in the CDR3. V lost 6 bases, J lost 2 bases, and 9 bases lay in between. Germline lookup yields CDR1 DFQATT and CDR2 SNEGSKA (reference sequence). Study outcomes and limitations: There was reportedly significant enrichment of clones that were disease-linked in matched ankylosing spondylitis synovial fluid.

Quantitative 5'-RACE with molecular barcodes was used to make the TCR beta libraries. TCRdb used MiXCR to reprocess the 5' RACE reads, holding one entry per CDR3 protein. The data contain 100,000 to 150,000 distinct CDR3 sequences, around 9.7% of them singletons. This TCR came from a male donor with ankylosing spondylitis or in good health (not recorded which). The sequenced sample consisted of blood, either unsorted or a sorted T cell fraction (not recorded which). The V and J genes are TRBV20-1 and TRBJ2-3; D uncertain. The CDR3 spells CSAGGPTDTQYF. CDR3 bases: TGCAGTGCGGGCGGACCCACAGATACGCAGTATTTT.